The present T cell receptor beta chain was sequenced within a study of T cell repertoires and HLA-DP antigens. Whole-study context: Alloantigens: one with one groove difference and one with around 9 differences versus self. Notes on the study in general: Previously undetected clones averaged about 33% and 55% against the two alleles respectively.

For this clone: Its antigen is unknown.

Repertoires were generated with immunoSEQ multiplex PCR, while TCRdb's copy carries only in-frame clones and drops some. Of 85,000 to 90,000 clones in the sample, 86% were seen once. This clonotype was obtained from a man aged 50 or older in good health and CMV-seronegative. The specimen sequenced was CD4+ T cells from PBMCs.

CDR3 region: CASSPGTAGGHEQFF. The CDR3 nucleotides read TGTGCCAGCAGCCCCGGGACAGCCGGCGGGCATGAGCAGTTCTTC. This chain links TRBV7-3 with TRBJ2-1, with 7 bases matching TRBD1. With 5 bases clipped from V and 8 bases from J, the junction kept 12 bases outside the gene matches. CDR3 length: 15 amino acids. CDR1 SGHTA and CDR2 FQGTGA come from the germline V gene.